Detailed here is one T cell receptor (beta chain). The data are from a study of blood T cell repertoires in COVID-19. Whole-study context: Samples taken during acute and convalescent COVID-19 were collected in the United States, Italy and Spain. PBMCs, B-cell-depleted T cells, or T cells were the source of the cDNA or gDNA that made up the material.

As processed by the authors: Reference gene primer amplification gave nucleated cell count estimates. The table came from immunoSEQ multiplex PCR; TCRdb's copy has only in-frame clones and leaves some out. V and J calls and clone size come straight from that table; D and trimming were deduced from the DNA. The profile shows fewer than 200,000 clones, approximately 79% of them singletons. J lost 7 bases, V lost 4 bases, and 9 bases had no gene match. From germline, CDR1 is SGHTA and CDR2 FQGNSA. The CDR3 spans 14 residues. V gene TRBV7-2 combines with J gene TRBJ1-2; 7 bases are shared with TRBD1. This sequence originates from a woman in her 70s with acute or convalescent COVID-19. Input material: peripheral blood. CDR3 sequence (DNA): TGTGCCAGCAGCTCCGACAGGGTGGTACGTGGCTACACCTTC. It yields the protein CASSSDRVVRGYTF.